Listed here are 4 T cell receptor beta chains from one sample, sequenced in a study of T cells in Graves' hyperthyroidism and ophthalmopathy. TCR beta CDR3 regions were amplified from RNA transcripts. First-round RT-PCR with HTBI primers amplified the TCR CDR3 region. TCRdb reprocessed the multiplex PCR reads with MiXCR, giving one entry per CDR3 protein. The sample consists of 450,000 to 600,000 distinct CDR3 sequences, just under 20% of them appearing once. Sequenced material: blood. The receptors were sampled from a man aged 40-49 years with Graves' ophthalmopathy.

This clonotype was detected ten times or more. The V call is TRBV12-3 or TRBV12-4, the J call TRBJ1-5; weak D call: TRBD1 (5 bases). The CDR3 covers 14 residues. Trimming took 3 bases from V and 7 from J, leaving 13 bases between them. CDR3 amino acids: CASSFPGRGQPQHF. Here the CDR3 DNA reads TGTGCCAGCAGTTTTCCAGGGCGGGGACAGCCCCAGCATTTT.

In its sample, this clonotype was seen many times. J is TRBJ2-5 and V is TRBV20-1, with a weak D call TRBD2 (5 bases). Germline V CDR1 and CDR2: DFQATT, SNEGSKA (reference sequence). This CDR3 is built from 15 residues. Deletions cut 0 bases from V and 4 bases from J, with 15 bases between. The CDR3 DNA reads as TGCAGTGCTAGAGATATAGGGAGAGGGCTAGAGACCCAGTACTTC. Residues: CSARDIGRGLETQYF.

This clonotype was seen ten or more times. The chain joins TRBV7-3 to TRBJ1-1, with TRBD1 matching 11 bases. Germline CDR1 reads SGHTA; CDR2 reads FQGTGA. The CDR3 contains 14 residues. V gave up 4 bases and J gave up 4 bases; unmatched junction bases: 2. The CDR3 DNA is TGTGCCAGCAGCTCCGGACAGGGGGCCACTGAAGCTTTCTTT. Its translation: CASSSGQGATEAFF.

This chain's CDR3 is CASSQGLVGDTQYF. The CDR3 nucleotides are TGTGCCAGTAGCCAAGGACTCGTCGGGGATACGCAGTATTTT. This sequence joins TRBV19 and TRBJ2-3; a possible D gene is TRBD2 (5 bases). This CDR3 has 14 amino acids. Trimming took 6 bases from V and 6 from J, leaving 16 bases between them. Germline V gives CDR1 LNHDA, CDR2 SQIVND (reference sequence).